This TCR beta chain was captured in a study of tumor-infiltrating lymphocytes in primary liver carcinoma. From unsorted bulk tissue weighing about 20-31 mg, DNA and RNA were co-extracted. Production of TCR beta cDNA used approximately 0.45 ug total RNA together with a constant-region primer. Slightly modified ARM-PCR with three nested multiplex PCR rounds yielded TCR beta libraries. Two initial PCR rounds of approximately 10 cycles each paired TRBV1-TRBV30 forward primers with a C-beta reverse primer. TCRdb processed the multiplex PCR reads anew with MiXCR; each CDR3 protein has one entry. This sample has some 190,000 distinct CDR3 sequences; just under 85% occur once, and the top ten carry 15% to 20%. Germline V lookup: CDR1 MNHNS, CDR2 SASEGT. CDR3 size: 17 residues. On this clonotype: Relative to the germline gene, one junction end is altered; a read error may explain this.

The source material was tumor tissue from primary liver carcinoma. The genes are TRBV6-1 and TRBJ1-1, with a tentative D call TRBD1 (5 bases). This TCR was recovered from a man in his forties with primary liver carcinoma and hepatitis B virus infection. This chain's CDR3 is CTSSDPRGHGPLKRAFF. In DNA, the CDR3 is TGTACCAGCAGTGACCCAAGGGGTCATGGGCCGTTGAAGCGCGCTTTCTTT.